This T cell receptor beta chain was captured by sequencing in a study of blood T cell repertoires in COVID-19. Overall study context: COVID-19 samples, acute and convalescent, were from the United States, Italy and Spain. Sources were T cells, B-cell-depleted T cells, or PBMCs; the material itself was cDNA or gDNA.

Per the original methods: Estimation of nucleated cell counts relied on the amplification of reference gene primers. Profiled with immunoSEQ multiplex PCR; TCRdb holds only in-frame clones, not every one. V, J and clone size reflect that table, while D and trimming were determined from the DNA. Altogether roughly 250,000 clones are present, 70% to 85% being singletons, with the ten largest covering approximately 9.6%. Trimming took 6 bases from V and 4 from J; bases not matched to a gene: 8. CDR3 length: 14 amino acids. Germline V lookup: CDR1 SGHVS, CDR2 FQNEAQ. In its sample, this clone was seen a few times.

The sample comprised peripheral blood. The sequence derives from a woman older than 75 with acute or convalescent COVID-19. The rearrangement uses TRBV7-8 and TRBJ1-1, with TRBD1 identical over 7 bases. The CDR3 nucleotides are TGTGCCAGCAGGGGGTCCAGGGGGACCACTGAAGCTTTCTTT. The encoded protein is CASRGSRGTTEAFF.